Following are 9 T cell receptor beta chains from one sample sequenced in a study of shared clonotypes between healthy human individuals. Profiling relied on immunoSEQ multiplex PCR, and the TCRdb table lists in-frame clones only, not all of them. The table shows about 2.4 million clones, with roughly 93% occurring only once. The sequencing input was naive CD4+ T cells from PBMCs. Subset of the sample: CD45RA+ positively selected. These receptors all stem from a man in his late teens or twenties in good health. Some clones in this sample may be carry-over from other donors' samples.

As to this clone: The sample holds other DNA sequences that translate to the same CDR3. V is TRBV11-2 and J is TRBJ1-5, with D hard to call. The V gene lost 3 bases and the J gene lost 1 base, with 4 bases spanning the gap. Germline V gene sequence: CDR1 SGHAT, CDR2 FQNNGV. The CDR3 has 13 residues. The CDR3 bases are TGTGCCAGCAGCTTCCGGAGCAATCAGCCCCAGCATTTT. Its translation: CASSFRSNQPQHF.

The chain combines TRBV6-1 with TRBJ2-5; D gene unclear. V lost 0 bases and J lost 4, with 12 bases in between. The CDR3 has 15 residues. In germline, CDR1 is MNHNS, CDR2 SASEGT. The CDR3 sequence: CASSEANSRVETQYF. The CDR3 nucleotides read TGTGCCAGCAGTGAAGCGAATAGTAGGGTAGAGACCCAGTACTTC.

The rearrangement uses TRBV9 and TRBJ2-2; D is uncertain. V shed 0 bases and J shed 7 bases, with 10 bases lying between them. The CDR3 is made up of 14 amino acids. Germline-derived CDR1 and CDR2 are SGDLS and YYNGEE. CDR3 amino acids: CASSVVQASGELFF. CDR3 in DNA: TGTGCCAGCAGCGTAGTGCAGGCGAGCGGGGAGCTGTTTTTT.

The V call is TRBV7-6, the J call TRBJ1-5; no reliable D call. Between the trimmed V and J ends, which lost 5 bases and 2 bases, there was a span of 10 bases. Germline loops: CDR1 SGHVS, CDR2 FNYEAQ. This CDR3 region has 14 residues. Here the CDR3 DNA reads TGTGCCAGCAGCCCACTTGGGGGCAATCAGCCCCAGCATTTT. Its protein is CASSPLGGNQPQHF.

The genes are TRBV19 and TRBJ1-4; no definite D call. From germline, CDR1 is LNHDA and CDR2 SQIVND (reference sequence). V dropped 3 bases and J dropped 5 bases, with 13 bases sitting between them. The CDR3 length is 15 residues. CDR3 DNA: TGTGCCAGTAGTATGAATAGCCCCGGAAATGAAAAACTGTTTTTT. Translating it yields CASSMNSPGNEKLFF.

This clone was counted once. Other DNA sequences in the same sample also yield this CDR3. The chain uses TRBV5-6 and TRBJ2-1; 8 positions agree with TRBD2. The V and J ends lost 2 bases and 0 bases, in that order; junction bases with no gene match: 1. Per germline, CDR1 SGHDT and CDR2 YYEEEE. The CDR3 is made up of 15 amino acids. Written as DNA, the CDR3 is TGTGCCAGCAGCTTTCTAGCGGGCTCCTACAATGAGCAGTTCTTC. As protein: CASSFLAGSYNEQFF.

The chain recombines TRBV10-3 with TRBJ2-5; D is perhaps TRBD1 or TRBD2 (5 bases each). V lost 4 bases and J lost 5, with 14 bases in between. Germline V gene data show CDR1 as ENHRY and CDR2 as SYGVKD. This CDR3 contains 14 residues. The CDR3 bases are TGTGCCATCAGTGGAGGGGAGTGGGGGGAGACCCAGTACTTC. It codes for CAISGGEWGETQYF.

The V gene is TRBV5-1, the J gene TRBJ2-1, with D perhaps assigned TRBD1 or TRBD2 (6 bases each). The germline CDR1 and CDR2 sequences are SGHRS and YFSETQ. There are 13 residues in the CDR3. With 2 bases removed from V and 11 bases from J, the gap between germline ends came to 14 bases. The chain's CDR3 is CASSLGGLSKQFF. DNA for the CDR3: TGCGCCAGCAGCTTAGGGGGGCTCTCGAAGCAGTTCTTC.

The chain carries TRBV7-3 and TRBJ2-3, with 7 bases matching TRBD2. Germline lookup yields CDR1 SGHTA and CDR2 FQGTGA. CDR3 size: 17 residues. Germline trimming cut 2 bases from V and 3 bases from J; bases unmatched to any gene: 11. CDR3 sequence: CASSLWASGIGTDTQYF. The CDR3 bases are TGTGCCAGCAGCTTATGGGCTAGCGGAATTGGAACAGATACGCAGTATTTT.